These 30 T cell receptor beta chains share one sample of origin, sequenced in a study of Graves' ophthalmopathy and Graves' hyperthyroidism (dated by TCRdb to the late 2010s). Data came from an Illumina HiSeq 2000. For repertoire sequencing, TCR beta CDR3 regions were amplified from RNA transcripts. A first-round RT-PCR used HTBI primers with the Qiagen OneStep RT-PCR kit, followed by a second-round multiplex PCR, size selection and purification. The raw public data were reprocessed by TCRdb itself: fastp quality trimming at Q25, MiXCR clonotype calling, in-frame beta chains only. CDR3 protein sequences are deduplicated, and each keeps its most common genes and DNA. The sample includes around 1.1 million distinct CDR3 sequences, with about 38% observed a single time. The top ten clonotypes cover approximately 12% of the sample. The sample consisted of peripheral blood or thyroid tissue (not recorded which). These receptors all stem from an adult man with Graves' hyperthyroidism.

V and J are TRBV12-3 or TRBV12-4 and TRBJ1-4; D not resolved. The CDR3 has 14 residues. The V end lost 8 bases, the J end lost 6 bases, and 16 bases lay between the germline ends. CDR3 sequence reads: CASSLSGQDEKLFF. CDR3 sequence (DNA): TGTGCCAGCTCCTTAAGCGGGCAGGATGAAAAACTGTTTTTT.

This clonotype was counted many times. This chain links TRBV6-6 with TRBJ1-2, with 8 bases matching TRBD1. The CDR3 consists of 13 residues. V gave up 7 bases and J gave up 8 bases; unmatched junction bases: 9. Germline CDR1 and CDR2: MNHNY and SVGAGI (reference sequence). CDR3 sequence (DNA): TGTGCCAGCACCCGACAGGGGTGGGAAGGCTACACCTTC. Translating it yields CASTRQGWEGYTF.

Note on this clonotype: This sequence may be a read error, since a much larger clone differs from it by one base. The CDR3 end shows no conserved phenylalanine or tryptophan, and so a read error is likely. The V gene is TRBV7-2, the J gene TRBJ1-2; no clear D. The CDR3 runs 15 residues. Germline V lookup: CDR1 SGHTA, CDR2 FQGNSA. With 5 bases removed from V and 5 bases from J, the gap between germline ends came to 18 bases. The CDR3 DNA reads TGTGCCAGCAGCCCCTCGGTGGGAGAGCCTTATGGCTACACCTGC. Protein sequence: CASSPSVGEPYGYTC.

Only a few counts were recorded for this clonotype. The gene calls are TRBV11-3 and TRBJ2-3; D uncertain. This CDR3 spans 12 amino acids. Trimming took 5 bases from V and 4 from J, leaving 7 bases between them. The germline CDR1 and CDR2 sequences are SGHNT and YENEEA. In DNA, the CDR3 is TGTGCCAGCAGCCGAGGCTCAGATACGCAGTATTTT. Translation gives CASSRGSDTQYF.

The table lists this clonotype with many counts. The CDR3 spells CASSMRGTYGYTF. In DNA, the CDR3 is TGTGCCAGTAGTATGAGGGGTACCTATGGCTACACCTTC. The chain recombines TRBV19 with TRBJ1-2; maybe TRBD1 (5 bases). CDR1 and CDR2 from the germline V gene are LNHDA and SQIVND (reference sequence). V lost 3 bases to trimming and J lost 4 bases, with 9 bases between them. This CDR3 contains 13 residues.

The chain employs TRBV7-3 and TRBJ2-7; the D call may be TRBD1 or TRBD2 (5 bases each). CDR3 length: 12 residues. Germline CDR1 is SGHTA and CDR2 is FQGTGA. V lost 4 bases, J lost 7 bases, and 11 bases lay in between. The CDR3 region is CASSSGLKEQYF. The CDR3 nucleotides are TGTGCCAGCAGCTCGGGGCTCAAGGAGCAGTACTTC.

As for this clonotype: A read error may account for a junction end that differs from germline. The gene calls are TRBV7-2 and TRBJ2-7; the match to TRBD2 covers 12 bases. The CDR3 is 16 residues long. CDR1 SGHTA and CDR2 FQGNSA come from the germline V gene. Written as DNA, the CDR3 is TGCGCCAGCAGCTTGGAACCGACTAGCGGGGGCTACGAGCAGTACTTC. Residues: CASSLEPTSGGYEQYF.

The chain recombines TRBV11-2 with TRBJ1-5; D perhaps matches TRBD1 (5 bases). CDR1 is SGHAT and CDR2 is FQNNGV in the germline V gene. The CDR3 is 16 amino acids. V was shortened by 4 bases and J by 6 bases, with 19 bases between the two germline ends. In DNA form, the CDR3 reads TGTGCCAGCAGCTCGTCTCCGTTACCGGGGGGTCAGCCCCAGCATTTT. This translates into CASSSSPLPGGQPQHF.

This chain connects TRBV7-8 to TRBJ1-4; a weak D match, TRBD1 (6 bases). The V end lost 5 bases, the J end lost 7 bases, and 14 bases lay between the germline ends. Germline V gives CDR1 SGHVS, CDR2 FQNEAQ. The CDR3 totals 14 residues. CDR3 DNA sequence: TGTGCCAGCAGCCCGGGGGCGGCGGGTGAAAAACTGTTTTTT. Translated: CASSPGAAGEKLFF.

There are many counts of this clonotype. V usage is TRBV19 and J usage is TRBJ1-5; D is possibly TRBD1 (6 bases). CDR1 LNHDA and CDR2 SQIVND come from the germline V gene (reference sequence). V gave up 4 bases and J gave up 5 bases, with 12 bases separating them. The CDR3 consists of 14 residues. The CDR3 bases are TGTGCCAGTAGTACACAGGGCGGTGATCAGCCCCAGCATTTT. It codes for CASSTQGGDQPQHF.

Many counts were recorded for this clonotype. The chain employs TRBV2 and TRBJ1-2; 10 nucleotides agree with TRBD1. The V and J ends lost 8 bases and 0 bases, in that order; junction bases with no gene match: 12. This CDR3 has 17 residues. Germline V lookup: CDR1 SNHLY, CDR2 FYNNEI. The CDR3 nucleotides read TGTGCCAGCTCCCTCAGGACAGGGGGGACAACTAACTATGGCTACACCTTC. It specifies CASSLRTGGTTNYGYTF.

This sequence joins TRBV15 and TRBJ2-7, with TRBD2 identical over 13 bases. This CDR3 has 16 amino acids. V shed 10 bases, J shed 0 bases, and the junction held 9 bases outside the gene matches. Germline-derived CDR1 and CDR2 are LNHNV and YYDKDF (reference sequence). CDR3 bases: TGTGCCAGCAGTCTCCGGACTAGCGGGGGCTCCTACGAGCAGTACTTC. It encodes CASSLRTSGGSYEQYF.

The chain carries TRBV7-6 and TRBJ1-4; D possibly corresponds to TRBD1 (5 bases). The ends were cut back, 0 bases at V and 8 bases at J, with 13 bases in the middle. The CDR3 runs 15 residues. In germline, CDR1 is SGHVS, CDR2 FNYEAQ. CDR3 DNA: TGTGCCAGCAGCTTAGCCGGGACCGGGCGAGAAAAACTGTTTTTT. Its translation: CASSLAGTGREKLFF.

On this clonotype itself: A much larger clonotype is one base distant, so this may be a read error. The V gene is TRBV11-1, the J gene TRBJ2-7; 9 bases are shared with TRBD1. The CDR3 spans 13 residues. The trim removed 5 bases at V and 3 bases at J, leaving 2 bases unmatched. Germline V gene lookup returns CDR1 SGHAT and CDR2 FQDESV (reference sequence). CDR3 sequence: CASSKTGGYEQYF. CDR3 in DNA: TGTGCCAGCAGCAAGACAGGGGGCTACGAGCAGTACTTC. The full variable domain, its missing parts supplied by reference TRBV11-1 and TRBJ2-7, is EAEVAQSPRYKITEKSQAVAFWCDPISGHATLYWYRQILGQGPELLVQFQDESVVDDSQLPKDRFSAERLKGVDSTLKIQPAELGDSAMYLCASSKTGGYEQYFGPGTRLTVT.

Many counts were recorded for this clonotype. The rearrangement uses TRBV20-1 and TRBJ1-5, with a possible D match to TRBD1 (5 bases). V lost 3 bases and J 3 bases, leaving 15 bases between the germline ends. CDR1 DFQATT and CDR2 SNEGSKA come from the germline V gene (reference sequence). The length of the CDR3 is 15 residues. The CDR3 loop is CSARETEIYNQPQHF. The CDR3 bases are TGCAGTGCTAGGGAGACAGAGATCTACAATCAGCCCCAGCATTTT.

This clonotype was seen at least ten times. This chain joins TRBV12-3 or TRBV12-4 and TRBJ1-4, with TRBD1 matching 8 bases. CDR3 size: 15 residues. V was pared by 4 bases and J by 8 bases, with 9 bases of the junction left unmatched. Here the CDR3 reads CASSSGTGVSEKLFF. CDR3 DNA sequence: TGTGCCAGCAGTTCGGGGACAGGCGTAAGCGAAAAACTGTTTTTT.

This clonotype was recorded at least ten times. The chain carries TRBV2 and TRBJ1-5; TRBD1 matches 7 bases. V shed 8 bases, J shed 0 bases, and the junction held 16 bases outside the gene matches. Germline CDR1 and CDR2: SNHLY and FYNNEI. There are 18 residues in the CDR3. The CDR3 sequence is CASDYPRDSGNSNQPQHF. The CDR3 coding sequence is TGTGCCAGCGACTATCCCCGGGACAGCGGAAATAGCAATCAGCCCCAGCATTTT. The full variable domain, with the rest looked up from reference TRBV2 and TRBJ1-5, is EPEVTQTPSHQVTQMGQEVILRCVPISNHLYFYWYRQILGQKVEFLVSFYNNEISEKSEIFDDQFSVERPDGSNFTLKIRSTKLEDSAMYFCASDYPRDSGNSNQPQHFGDGTRLSIL.

V usage is TRBV10-3 and J usage is TRBJ2-1; tentatively, D is TRBD2 (6 bases). Germline V gene lookup returns CDR1 ENHRY and CDR2 SYGVKD. Trimming pared 8 bases from V and 5 bases from J, leaving 7 bases between. This CDR3 is 11 amino acids long. CDR3 sequence reads: CAISGDNEQFF. CDR3 in DNA: TGTGCCATCTCGGGGGACAATGAGCAGTTCTTC.

This sequence joins TRBV20-1 and TRBJ2-1; 8 nucleotides line up with TRBD2. The CDR3 loop spans 9 amino acids. Germline CDR1 reads DFQATT; CDR2 reads SNEGSKA (reference sequence). V lost 6 bases and J lost 15; bases outside the gene matches: 4. The CDR3 bases are TGCAGTGCCGGACTAGCTGGGTTCTTC. This translates into CSAGLAGFF.

This rearrangement joins TRBV9 to TRBJ2-2, with D perhaps TRBD1 (5 bases). Looked up from germline, CDR1 is SGDLS and CDR2 is YYNGEE. The length of the CDR3 is 15 residues. V shed 5 bases and J shed 3 bases, with 14 bases lying between them. CDR3 coding DNA: TGTGCCAGCAGTACCTGGGGCAGTTACACCGGGGAGCTGTTTTTT. The encoded protein is CASSTWGSYTGELFF.

This clonotype was seen ten or more times. The CDR3 spells CASSGDASKDEQYF. The CDR3 region has the DNA TGTGCCAGCTCAGGGGACGCAAGTAAGGACGAGCAGTACTTC. V usage is TRBV18 and J usage is TRBJ2-7; perhaps D is TRBD1 or TRBD2 (5 bases each). CDR3 size: 14 residues. The ends were cut back, 5 bases at V and 5 bases at J, with 16 bases in the middle. The germline V gene has CDR1 KGHSH and CDR2 LQKENI.

There are a few counts of this clonotype. The V call is TRBV10-3, the J call TRBJ2-7; 10 positions match TRBD1. With 10 bases clipped from V and 0 bases from J, the junction kept 6 bases outside the gene matches. CDR1 ENHRY and CDR2 SYGVKD come from the germline V gene. The CDR3 spans 14 residues. The DNA for the CDR3 is TGTGCCAGCACGGGACAGGGGTCCTCCTACGAGCAGTACTTC. Its protein product is CASTGQGSSYEQYF.

V and J are TRBV2 and TRBJ2-2; 7 bases fit TRBD1. The germline gives CDR1 SNHLY, CDR2 FYNNEI. This CDR3 has 17 amino acids. V was pared by 3 bases and J by 5 bases, with 12 bases of the junction left unmatched. The CDR3: CASSELRGRVGTGELFF. The CDR3 nucleotides read TGTGCCAGCAGTGAGTTGAGGGGGCGAGTTGGAACCGGGGAGCTGTTTTTT.

As to this clonotype: With a much larger clone just one base away, this may be a read error. This rearrangement joins TRBV7-9 to TRBJ2-5; either TRBD1 or TRBD2 may fit D (5 bases each). Trimming stripped 3 bases from V and 0 bases from J, with 8 bases between. The germline V gene encodes CDR1 SEHNR and CDR2 FQNEAQ (reference sequence). This CDR3 region has 14 residues. The CDR3 DNA reads as TGTGCCAGCAGCTTGGGACCGGACCAAGAGACCCAGTACTTC. Translating gives CASSLGPDQETQYF.

This clonotype was detected a few times. The chain combines TRBV12-3 or TRBV12-4 with TRBJ1-6; 7 bases are shared with TRBD1. The CDR3 totals 16 residues. Germline trimming cut 4 bases from V and 7 bases from J; bases unmatched to any gene: 10. CDR3 in amino acids: CASSSGGDYRNSPLHF. CDR3 nucleotides: TGTGCCAGCAGTTCAGGGGGTGACTACCGAAATTCACCCCTCCACTTT.

The CDR3 bases are TGCGCCAGCAGTGAGCCGGCAGAAACCTCTGGGGCCAACGTCCTGACTTTC. Translating gives CASSEPAETSGANVLTF. The chain combines TRBV10-2 with TRBJ2-6; no definite D call. The CDR3 loop spans 17 amino acids. Germline V gene sequence: CDR1 WSHSY, CDR2 SAAADI. The V end was cut by 2 bases, the J end by 0 bases, with 11 bases between.

Turning to this clonotype: A much larger clone is a single base away; this may be a read error. The rearrangement joins TRBV10-3 to TRBJ2-5, with 7 nucleotides matching TRBD1. Germline loops: CDR1 ENHRY, CDR2 SYGVKD. V lost 11 bases, J lost 0 bases, and 15 bases stayed unmatched. This CDR3 has 16 amino acids. DNA for the CDR3: TGTGCCGGCAGTTCAACATGGACAGGAAACCAAGAGACCCAGTACTTC. Translation gives CAGSSTWTGNQETQYF.

Remarks on this clonotype: Sequence at one end of the junction differs from germline and may be a read error. The chain employs TRBV7-9 and TRBJ1-5; a weak D match, TRBD1 (6 bases). The CDR3 totals 16 residues. Germline CDR1 SEHNR, CDR2 FQNEAQ (reference sequence). The CDR3 nucleotides read TGTGCCGGCAGCCCCGGACAGACTCCCGTTGATCAGCCCCAGCATTTT. It encodes CAGSPGQTPVDQPQHF.

This clonotype showed up many times. The chain joins TRBV7-9 to TRBJ2-5; TRBD1 is a possible D gene (6 bases). CDR1 and CDR2 from the germline V gene are SEHNR and FQNEAQ (reference sequence). This CDR3 region has 15 residues. Trimming shortened V by 4 bases and J by 5 bases, and 17 bases separated the two germline ends. The CDR3 loop reads CASSSRGAGGETQYF. The CDR3 bases are TGTGCCAGCAGCTCCAGGGGTGCCGGTGGGGAGACCCAGTACTTC.

In this sample, this clonotype turned up many times. The chain links TRBV7-6 to TRBJ1-5, with TRBD1 matching over 7 bases. The V gene end was trimmed by 5 bases and the J gene end by 5 bases; junction bases not matched to a gene: 3. The germline CDR1 and CDR2 sequences are SGHVS and FNYEAQ. This CDR3 is 13 amino acids long. The DNA of the CDR3 is TGTGCCAGCAGCACTCAGGGGGATCAGCCCCAGCATTTT. Protein: CASSTQGDQPQHF. Full variable domain (rest looked up from reference TRBV7-6 and TRBJ1-5): GAGVSQSPRYKVTKRGQDVALRCDPISGHVSLYWYRQALGQGPEFLTYFNYEAQQDKSGLPNDRFSAERPEGSISTLTIQRTEQRDSAMYRCASSTQGDQPQHFGDGTRLSIL.